The clone carrying this T cell receptor beta chain has only a few counts. Its target is not known. The data belong to a study of immune cell composition in non-small cell lung cancer. Study in general: Most cases were lung adenocarcinoma or squamous cell carcinoma.

Germline-derived CDR1 and CDR2 are MDHEN and SYDVKM. CDR3 length: 14 residues. V was clipped by 4 bases and J by 3 bases, with 12 bases between them. Overall study findings and caveats: No significant correlation existed between pack-years smoked and tumour clonality. Shared sequences between tumour-reactive and dominant in vivo clones were not proven.

The data were produced by immunoSEQ multiplex PCR, yet TCRdb's version contains in-frame clones alone and is incomplete. The sample consists of around 3,500 clones, roughly four fifths of them appearing once. Normal lung was sampled as far from the tumour as possible, at least 3 cm. The specimen sequenced was non-adjacent lung tissue. This chain connects TRBV28 to TRBJ1-2; D gene unclear. The source is a human donor with non-small cell lung cancer. The DNA for the CDR3 is TGTGCCAGCAGTTCCTTGGGCCCGGACTATGGCTACACCTTC. Translating it yields CASSSLGPDYGYTF.